The sequence of this T cell receptor beta chain was determined in a study of cytomegalovirus exposure and HLA in healthy donors. Whole-study results and caveats: The only immune exposure information that was available was CMV serostatus.

In the PCR, 60 Vbeta and 13 Jbeta primers were used. Sequenced by immunoSEQ multiplex PCR; TCRdb stores in-frame clones only, minus some. Of roughly 150,000 clones listed, 65% to 85% were seen once; the top ten hold roughly 4.3%. CDR1 and CDR2 (germline): SGHAT, FQDESV (reference sequence). The CDR3 runs to 14 residues. V lost 5 bases to trimming and J lost 6 bases, with 13 bases between them. A remark on this clone: The antigen is undetermined.

The sample consisted of PBMCs. This clonotype was sampled from a woman aged 40 to 55 in good health and CMV-seropositive. V is TRBV11-1 and J is TRBJ1-4; D not resolved. The CDR3 DNA sequence: TGTGCCAGCAGCCCCGGTCCGGAGGATGAAAAACTGTTTTTT. Its protein is CASSPGPEDEKLFF.